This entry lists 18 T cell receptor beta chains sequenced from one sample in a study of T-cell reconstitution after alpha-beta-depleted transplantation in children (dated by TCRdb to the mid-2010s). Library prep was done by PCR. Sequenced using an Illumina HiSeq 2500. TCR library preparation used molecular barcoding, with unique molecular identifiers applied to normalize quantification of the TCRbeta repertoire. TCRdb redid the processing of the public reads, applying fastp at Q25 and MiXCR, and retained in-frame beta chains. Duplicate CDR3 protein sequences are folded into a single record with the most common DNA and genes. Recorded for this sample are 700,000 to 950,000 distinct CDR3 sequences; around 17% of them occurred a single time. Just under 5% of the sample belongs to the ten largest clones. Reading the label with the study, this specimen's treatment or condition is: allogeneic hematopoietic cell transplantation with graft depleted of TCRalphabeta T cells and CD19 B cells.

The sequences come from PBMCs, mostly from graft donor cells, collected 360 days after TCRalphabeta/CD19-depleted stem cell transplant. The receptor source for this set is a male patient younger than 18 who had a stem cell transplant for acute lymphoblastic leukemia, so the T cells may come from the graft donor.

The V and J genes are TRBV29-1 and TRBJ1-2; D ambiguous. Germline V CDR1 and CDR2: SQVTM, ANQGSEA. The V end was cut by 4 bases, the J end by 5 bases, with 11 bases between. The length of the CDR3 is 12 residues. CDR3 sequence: CSVVGRRYGYTF. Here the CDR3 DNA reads TGCAGCGTTGTCGGGAGAAGGTATGGCTACACCTTC.

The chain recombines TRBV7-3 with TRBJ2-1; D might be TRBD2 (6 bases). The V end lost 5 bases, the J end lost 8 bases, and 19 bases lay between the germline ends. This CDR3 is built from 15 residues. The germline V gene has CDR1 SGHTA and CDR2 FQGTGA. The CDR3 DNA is TGTGCCAGCAGCCGTTTGACTAGTAGTATCGATGAGCAGTTCTTC. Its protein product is CASSRLTSSIDEQFF.

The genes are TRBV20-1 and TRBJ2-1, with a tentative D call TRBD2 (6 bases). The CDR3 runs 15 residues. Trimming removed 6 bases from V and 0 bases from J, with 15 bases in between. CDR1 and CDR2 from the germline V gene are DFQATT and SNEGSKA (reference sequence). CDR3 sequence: CSAVYAGLSYNEQFF. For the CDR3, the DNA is TGCAGTGCAGTCTATGCGGGACTCTCCTACAATGAGCAGTTCTTC.

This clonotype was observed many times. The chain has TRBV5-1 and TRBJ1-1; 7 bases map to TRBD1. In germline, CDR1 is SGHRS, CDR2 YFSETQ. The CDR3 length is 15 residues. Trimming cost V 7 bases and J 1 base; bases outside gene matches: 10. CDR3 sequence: CASGRTQGSNTEAFF. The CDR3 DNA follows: TGCGCCAGCGGCCGTACACAGGGGTCGAACACTGAAGCTTTCTTT.

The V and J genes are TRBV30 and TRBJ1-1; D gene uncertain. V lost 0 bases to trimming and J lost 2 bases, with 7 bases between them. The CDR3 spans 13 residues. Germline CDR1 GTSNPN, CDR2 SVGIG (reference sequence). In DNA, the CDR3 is TGTGCCTGGAGTGTACGAGGAAACACTGAAGCTTTCTTT. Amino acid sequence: CAWSVRGNTEAFF.

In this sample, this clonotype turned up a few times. The CDR3 sequence is CSARDWEREDQETQYF. In DNA form, the CDR3 reads TGCAGTGCTAGAGATTGGGAGCGGGAGGACCAAGAGACCCAGTACTTC. J is TRBJ2-5 and V is TRBV20-1; 9 nucleotides align to TRBD2. V lost 0 bases to trimming and J lost 0 bases; unmatched junction nucleotides: 5. Germline values: CDR1 DFQATT, CDR2 SNEGSKA (reference sequence). This CDR3 is built from 16 residues.

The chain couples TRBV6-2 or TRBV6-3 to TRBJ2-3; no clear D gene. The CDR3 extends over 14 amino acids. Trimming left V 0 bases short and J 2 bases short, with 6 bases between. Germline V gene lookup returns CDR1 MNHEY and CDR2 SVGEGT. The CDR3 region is CASSYSVITDTQYF. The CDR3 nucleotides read TGTGCCAGCAGTTACTCGGTCATCACAGATACGCAGTATTTT.

The CDR3 DNA reads TGCAGTGCCCCTCGCGGACAAACCCTGAACACCGGGGAGCTGTTTTTT. The encoded protein is CSAPRGQTLNTGELFF. V and J are TRBV20-1 and TRBJ2-2; D is perhaps TRBD1 (5 bases). There are 16 residues in the CDR3. Germline V gene data show CDR1 as DFQATT and CDR2 as SNEGSKA (reference sequence). With 6 bases removed from V and 1 base from J, the gap between germline ends came to 18 bases.

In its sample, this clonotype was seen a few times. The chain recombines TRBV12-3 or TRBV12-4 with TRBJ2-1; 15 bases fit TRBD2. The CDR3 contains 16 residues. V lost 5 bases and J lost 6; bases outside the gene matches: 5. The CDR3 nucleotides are TGTGCCAGCAGTGCCCGGGGACTAGCGGGAGGCAATGAGCAGTTCTTC. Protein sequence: CASSARGLAGGNEQFF.

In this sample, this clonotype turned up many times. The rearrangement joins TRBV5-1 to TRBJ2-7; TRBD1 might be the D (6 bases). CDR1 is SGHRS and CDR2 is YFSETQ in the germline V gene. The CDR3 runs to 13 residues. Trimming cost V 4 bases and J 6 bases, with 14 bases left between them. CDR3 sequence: CASSTSTGSEQYF. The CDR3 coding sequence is TGCGCCAGCAGCACGAGTACAGGGAGCGAGCAGTACTTC.

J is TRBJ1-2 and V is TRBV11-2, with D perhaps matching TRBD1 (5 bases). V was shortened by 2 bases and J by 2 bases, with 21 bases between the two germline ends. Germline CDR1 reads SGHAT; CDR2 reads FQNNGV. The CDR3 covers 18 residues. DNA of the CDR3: TGTGCCAGCAGCTTATCCACCTGGAGGGGTGCCCCGAACTATGGCTACACCTTC. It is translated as CASSLSTWRGAPNYGYTF.

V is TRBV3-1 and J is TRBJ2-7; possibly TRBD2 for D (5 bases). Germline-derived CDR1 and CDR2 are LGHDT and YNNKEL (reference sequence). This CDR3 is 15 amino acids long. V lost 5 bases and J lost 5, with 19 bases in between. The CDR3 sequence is CASSFSPGYLNEQYF. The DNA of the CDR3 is TGTGCCAGCAGCTTCTCGCCGGGATACCTAAACGAGCAGTACTTC.

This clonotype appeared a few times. The CDR3 nucleotides read TGTGCCAGCAGCTCCAATAAGGCGCCGGGGGGAAATCAAGAGACCCAGTACTTC. Protein: CASSSNKAPGGNQETQYF. The chain joins TRBV7-9 to TRBJ2-5; 7 bases are a match to TRBD2. J lost 2 bases, V lost 4 bases, and 16 bases had no gene match. The CDR3 has 18 amino acids. Germline loops: CDR1 SEHNR, CDR2 FQNEAQ (reference sequence). The full variable domain, its missing parts supplied by reference TRBV7-9 and TRBJ2-5, is DTGVSQNPRHKITKRGQNVTFRCDPISEHNRLYWYRQTLGQGPEFLTYFQNEAQLEKSRLLSDRFSAERPKGSFSTLEIQRTEQGDSAMYLCASSSNKAPGGNQETQYFGPGTRLLVL.

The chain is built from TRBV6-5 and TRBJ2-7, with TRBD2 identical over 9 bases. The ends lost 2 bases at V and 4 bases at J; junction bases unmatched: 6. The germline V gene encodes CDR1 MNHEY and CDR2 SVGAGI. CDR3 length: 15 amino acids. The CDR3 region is CASSYIGLASYEQYF. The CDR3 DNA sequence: TGTGCCAGCAGTTACATCGGACTAGCGTCGTACGAGCAGTACTTC.

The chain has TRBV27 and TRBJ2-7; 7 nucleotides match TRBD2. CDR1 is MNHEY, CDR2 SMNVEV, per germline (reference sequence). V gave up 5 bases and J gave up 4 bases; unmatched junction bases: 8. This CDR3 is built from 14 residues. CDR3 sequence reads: CASSRREGRYEQYF. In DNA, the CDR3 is TGTGCCAGCAGTCGGAGGGAGGGCCGGTACGAGCAGTACTTC.

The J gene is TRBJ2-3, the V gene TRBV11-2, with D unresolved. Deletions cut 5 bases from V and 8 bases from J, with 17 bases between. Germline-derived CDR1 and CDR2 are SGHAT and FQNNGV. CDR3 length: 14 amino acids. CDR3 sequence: CASSPLEVLGTQYF. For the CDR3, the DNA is TGTGCCAGCAGCCCCCTAGAGGTCCTAGGTACGCAGTATTTT.

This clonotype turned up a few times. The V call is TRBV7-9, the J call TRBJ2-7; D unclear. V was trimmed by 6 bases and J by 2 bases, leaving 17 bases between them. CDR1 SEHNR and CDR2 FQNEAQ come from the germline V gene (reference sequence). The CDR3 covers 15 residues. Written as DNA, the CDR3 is TGTGCCAGCAGTATCGGAGCCGGGCTCGCCTACGAGCAGTACTTC. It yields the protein CASSIGAGLAYEQYF.

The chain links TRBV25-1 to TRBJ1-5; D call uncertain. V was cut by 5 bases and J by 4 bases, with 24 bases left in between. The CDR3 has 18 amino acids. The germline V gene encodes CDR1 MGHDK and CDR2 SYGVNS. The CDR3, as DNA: TGTGCCAGCAGTAATACTGACTCCAAGGGTTGGGATAATCAGCCCCAGCATTTT. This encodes CASSNTDSKGWDNQPQHF.